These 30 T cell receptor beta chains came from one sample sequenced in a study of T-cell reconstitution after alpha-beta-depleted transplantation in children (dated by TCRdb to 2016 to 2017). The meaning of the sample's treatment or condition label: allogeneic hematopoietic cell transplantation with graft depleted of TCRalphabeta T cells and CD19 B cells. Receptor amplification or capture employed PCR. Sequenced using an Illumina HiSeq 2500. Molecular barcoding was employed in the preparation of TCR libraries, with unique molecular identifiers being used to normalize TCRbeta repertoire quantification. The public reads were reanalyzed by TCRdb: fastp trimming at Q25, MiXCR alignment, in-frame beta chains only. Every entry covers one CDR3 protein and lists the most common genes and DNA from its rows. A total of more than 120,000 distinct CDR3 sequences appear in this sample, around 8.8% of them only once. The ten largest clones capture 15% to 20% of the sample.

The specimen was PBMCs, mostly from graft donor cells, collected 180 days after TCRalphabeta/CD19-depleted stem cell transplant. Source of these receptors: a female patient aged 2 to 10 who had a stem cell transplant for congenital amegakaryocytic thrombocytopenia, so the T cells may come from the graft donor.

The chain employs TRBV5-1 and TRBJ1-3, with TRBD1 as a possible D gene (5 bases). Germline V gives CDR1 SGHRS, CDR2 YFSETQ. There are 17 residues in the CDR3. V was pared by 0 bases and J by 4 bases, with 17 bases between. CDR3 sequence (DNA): TGCGCCAGCAGCTTGGCAGGGATTAATCTATCCGGAAACACCATATATTTT. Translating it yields CASSLAGINLSGNTIYF.

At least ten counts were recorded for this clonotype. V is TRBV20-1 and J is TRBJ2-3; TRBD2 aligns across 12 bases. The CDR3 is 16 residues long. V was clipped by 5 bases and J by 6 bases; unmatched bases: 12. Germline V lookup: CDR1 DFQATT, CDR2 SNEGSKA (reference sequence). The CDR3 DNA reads TGCAGTGCTGATGTGACTAGCGGGAGAGAGTTGGATACGCAGTATTTT. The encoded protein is CSADVTSGRELDTQYF.

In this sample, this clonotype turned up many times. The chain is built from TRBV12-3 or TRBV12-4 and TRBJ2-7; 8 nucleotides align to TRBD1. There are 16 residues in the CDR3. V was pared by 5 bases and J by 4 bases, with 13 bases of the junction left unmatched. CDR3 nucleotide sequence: TGTGCCAGCAGTGTTCTCGGACAGGGTAAAGGTTACGAGCAGTACTTC. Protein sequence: CASSVLGQGKGYEQYF.

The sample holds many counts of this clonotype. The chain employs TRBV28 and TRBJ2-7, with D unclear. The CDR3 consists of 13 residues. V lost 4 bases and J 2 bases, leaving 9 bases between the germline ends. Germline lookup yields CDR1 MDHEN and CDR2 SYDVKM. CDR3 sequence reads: CASSYRHTYEQYF. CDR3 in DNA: TGTGCCAGCAGTTACAGACATACCTACGAGCAGTACTTC.

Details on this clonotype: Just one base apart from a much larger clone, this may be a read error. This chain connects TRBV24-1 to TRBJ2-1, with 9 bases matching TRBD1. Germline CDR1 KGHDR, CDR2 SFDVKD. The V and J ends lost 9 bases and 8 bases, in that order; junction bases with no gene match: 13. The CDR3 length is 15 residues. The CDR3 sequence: CATALTGTGMYEQFF. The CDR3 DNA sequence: TGTGCCACCGCGCTCACCGGGACAGGGATGTATGAGCAGTTCTTC.

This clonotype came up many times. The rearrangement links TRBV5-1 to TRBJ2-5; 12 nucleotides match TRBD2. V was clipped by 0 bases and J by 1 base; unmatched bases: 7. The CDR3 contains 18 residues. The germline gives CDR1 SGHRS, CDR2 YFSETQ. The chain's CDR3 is CASSLAYGLAGIQETQYF. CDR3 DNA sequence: TGCGCCAGCAGCTTGGCCTACGGACTAGCGGGAATCCAAGAGACCCAGTACTTC.

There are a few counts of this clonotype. The CDR3 bases are TGCAGCGTTGGTCCGCGACTGCCGAATACGCAGTATTTT. This sequence encodes CSVGPRLPNTQYF. The rearrangement uses TRBV29-1 and TRBJ2-3; no clear D. V lost 4 bases and J 7 bases, leaving 15 bases between the germline ends. This CDR3 comprises 13 residues. Germline assignment: CDR1 SQVTM and CDR2 ANQGSEA.

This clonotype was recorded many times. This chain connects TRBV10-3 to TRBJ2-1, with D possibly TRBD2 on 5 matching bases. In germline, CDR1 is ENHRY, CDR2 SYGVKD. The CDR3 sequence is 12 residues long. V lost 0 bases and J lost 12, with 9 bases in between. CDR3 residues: CAISESAGRQFF. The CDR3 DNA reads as TGTGCCATCAGTGAGTCGGCGGGTAGGCAGTTCTTC.

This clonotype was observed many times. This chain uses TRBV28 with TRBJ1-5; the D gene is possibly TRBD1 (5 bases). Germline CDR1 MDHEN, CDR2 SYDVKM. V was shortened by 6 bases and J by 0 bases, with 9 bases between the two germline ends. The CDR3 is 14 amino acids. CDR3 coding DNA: TGTGCCAGCAGGCAGGGAAGTAGCAATCAGCCCCAGCATTTT. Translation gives CASRQGSSNQPQHF.

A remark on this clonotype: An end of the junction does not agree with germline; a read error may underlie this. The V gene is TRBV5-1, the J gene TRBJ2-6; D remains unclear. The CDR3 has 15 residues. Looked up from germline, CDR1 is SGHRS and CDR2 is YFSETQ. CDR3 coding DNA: TGCGCCAGCGGCTTGGTGAGCTCTGGGGCCAACGTCCTGACTTTC. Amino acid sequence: CASGLVSSGANVLTF.

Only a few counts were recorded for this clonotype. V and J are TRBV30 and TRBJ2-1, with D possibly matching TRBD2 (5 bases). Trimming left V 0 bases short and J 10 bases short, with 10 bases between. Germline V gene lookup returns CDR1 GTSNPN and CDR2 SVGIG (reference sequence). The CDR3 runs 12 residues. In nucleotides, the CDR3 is TGTGCCTGGAGTGTACAAATAGCGGAGCAGTTCTTC. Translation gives CAWSVQIAEQFF.

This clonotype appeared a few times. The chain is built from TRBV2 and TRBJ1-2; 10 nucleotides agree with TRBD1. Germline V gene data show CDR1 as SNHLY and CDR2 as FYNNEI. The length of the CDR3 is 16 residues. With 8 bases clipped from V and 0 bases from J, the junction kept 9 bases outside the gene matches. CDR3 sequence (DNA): TGTGCCAGCCTCAGGGACAGGGGAACATCTAACTATGGCTACACCTTC. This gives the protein CASLRDRGTSNYGYTF.

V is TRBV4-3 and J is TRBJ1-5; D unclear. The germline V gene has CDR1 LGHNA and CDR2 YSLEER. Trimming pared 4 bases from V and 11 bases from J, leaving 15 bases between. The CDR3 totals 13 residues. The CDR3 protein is CASSPSRFEAQHF. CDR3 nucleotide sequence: TGCGCCAGCAGCCCAAGCAGGTTCGAGGCCCAGCATTTT.

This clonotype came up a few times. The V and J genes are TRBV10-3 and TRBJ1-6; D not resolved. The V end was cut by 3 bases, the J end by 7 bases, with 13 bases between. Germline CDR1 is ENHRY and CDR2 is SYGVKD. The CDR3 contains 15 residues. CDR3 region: CAISDIGSINSPLHF. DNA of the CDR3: TGTGCCATCAGTGATATTGGTTCGATCAATTCACCCCTCCACTTT.

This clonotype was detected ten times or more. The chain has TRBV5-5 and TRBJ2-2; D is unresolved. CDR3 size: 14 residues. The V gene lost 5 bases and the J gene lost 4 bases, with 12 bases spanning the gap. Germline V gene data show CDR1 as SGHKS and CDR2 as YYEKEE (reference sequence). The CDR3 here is CASRVHASTGELFF. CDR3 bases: TGTGCCAGCAGGGTCCACGCCTCCACCGGGGAGCTGTTTTTT.

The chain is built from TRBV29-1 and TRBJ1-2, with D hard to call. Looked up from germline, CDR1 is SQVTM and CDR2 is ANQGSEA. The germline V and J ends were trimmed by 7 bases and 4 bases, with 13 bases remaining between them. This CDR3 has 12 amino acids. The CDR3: CSGFDGLYGYTF. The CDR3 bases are TGCAGCGGGTTCGACGGCCTCTATGGCTACACCTTC.

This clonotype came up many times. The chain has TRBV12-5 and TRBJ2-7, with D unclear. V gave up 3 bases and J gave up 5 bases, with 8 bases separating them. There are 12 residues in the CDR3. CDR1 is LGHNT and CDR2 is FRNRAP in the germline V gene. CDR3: CASGFGFHEQYF. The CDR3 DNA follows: TGTGCTAGTGGTTTTGGCTTCCACGAGCAGTACTTC.

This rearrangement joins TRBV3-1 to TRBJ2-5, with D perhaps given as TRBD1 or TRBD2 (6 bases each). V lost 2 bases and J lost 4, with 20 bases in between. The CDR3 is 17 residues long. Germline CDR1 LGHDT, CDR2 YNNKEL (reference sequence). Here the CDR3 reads CASSQTRGGSWGETQYF. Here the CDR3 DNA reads TGTGCCAGCAGCCAAACCAGGGGAGGCTCTTGGGGAGAGACCCAGTACTTC.

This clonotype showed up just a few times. Written as DNA, the CDR3 is TGCGCCAGCAGCCCAAAGGACCCGGGACAGGGGATTTACGAGCAGTACTTC. Its translation: CASSPKDPGQGIYEQYF. The chain has TRBV4-1 and TRBJ2-7; 10 bases map to TRBD1. CDR3 length: 17 residues. Germline lookup yields CDR1 MGHRA and CDR2 YSYEKL. Germline trimming cut 4 bases from V and 4 bases from J; bases unmatched to any gene: 13.

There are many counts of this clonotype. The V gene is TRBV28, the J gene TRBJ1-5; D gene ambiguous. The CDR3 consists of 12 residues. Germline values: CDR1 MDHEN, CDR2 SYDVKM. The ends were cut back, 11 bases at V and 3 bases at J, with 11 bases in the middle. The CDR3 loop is CAADGLNQPQHF. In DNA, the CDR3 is TGTGCCGCTGACGGTCTCAATCAGCCCCAGCATTTT.

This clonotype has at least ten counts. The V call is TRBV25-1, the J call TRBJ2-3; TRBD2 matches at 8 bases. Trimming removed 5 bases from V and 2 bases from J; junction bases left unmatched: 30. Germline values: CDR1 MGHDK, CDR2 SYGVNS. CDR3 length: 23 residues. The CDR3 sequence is CASSPWTVLIERELQRYTDTQYF. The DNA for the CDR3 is TGTGCCAGCAGTCCGTGGACAGTTCTTATTGAGCGGGAGTTGCAGCGCTACACAGATACGCAGTATTTT.

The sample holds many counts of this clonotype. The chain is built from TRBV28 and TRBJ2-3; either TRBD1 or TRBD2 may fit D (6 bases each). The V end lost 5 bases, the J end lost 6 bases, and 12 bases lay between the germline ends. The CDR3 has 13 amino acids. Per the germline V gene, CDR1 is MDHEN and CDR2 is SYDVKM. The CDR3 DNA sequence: TGTGCCAGCAGTGAGGGGGACTGGGATACGCAGTATTTT. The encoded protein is CASSEGDWDTQYF.

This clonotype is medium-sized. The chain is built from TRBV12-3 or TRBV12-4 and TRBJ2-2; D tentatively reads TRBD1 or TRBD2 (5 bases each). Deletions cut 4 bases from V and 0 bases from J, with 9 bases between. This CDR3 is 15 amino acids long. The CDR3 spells CASSSGTANTGELFF. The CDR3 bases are TGTGCCAGCAGTTCCGGGACGGCGAACACCGGGGAGCTGTTTTTT.

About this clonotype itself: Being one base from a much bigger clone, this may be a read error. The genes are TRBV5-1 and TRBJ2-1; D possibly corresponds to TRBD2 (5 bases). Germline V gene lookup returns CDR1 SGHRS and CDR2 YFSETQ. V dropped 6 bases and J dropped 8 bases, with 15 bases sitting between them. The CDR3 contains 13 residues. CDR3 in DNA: TGCGCCAGCAACAAGGACTTATACGATGAGCAGTTCTTC. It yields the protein CASNKDLYDEQFF. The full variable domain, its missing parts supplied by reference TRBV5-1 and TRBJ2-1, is KAGVTQTPRYLIKTRGQQVTLSCSPISGHRSVSWYQQTPGQGLQFLFEYFSETQRNKGNFPGRFSGRQFSNSRSEMNVSTLELGDSALYLCASNKDLYDEQFFGPGTRLTVL.

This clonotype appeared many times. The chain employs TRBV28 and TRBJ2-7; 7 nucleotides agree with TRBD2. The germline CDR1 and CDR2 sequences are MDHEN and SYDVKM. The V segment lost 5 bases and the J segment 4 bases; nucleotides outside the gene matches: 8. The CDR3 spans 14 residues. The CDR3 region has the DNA TGTGCCAGCAGTGTCCCGGGACTACTGTACGAGCAGTACTTC. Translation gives CASSVPGLLYEQYF.

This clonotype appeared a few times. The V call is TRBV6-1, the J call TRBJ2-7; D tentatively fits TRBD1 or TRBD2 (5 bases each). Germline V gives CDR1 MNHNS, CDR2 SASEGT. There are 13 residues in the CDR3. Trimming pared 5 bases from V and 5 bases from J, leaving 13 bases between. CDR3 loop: CASSSQGVHEQYF. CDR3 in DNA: TGTGCCAGCAGTAGTCAGGGAGTCCACGAGCAGTACTTC.

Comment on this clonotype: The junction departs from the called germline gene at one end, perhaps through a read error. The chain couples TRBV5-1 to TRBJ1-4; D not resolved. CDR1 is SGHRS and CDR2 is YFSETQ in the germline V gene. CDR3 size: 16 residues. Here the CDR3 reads CAISQAGVRMNEKLFF. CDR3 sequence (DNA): TGCGCCATCAGCCAGGCCGGGGTACGCATGAATGAAAAACTGTTTTTT.

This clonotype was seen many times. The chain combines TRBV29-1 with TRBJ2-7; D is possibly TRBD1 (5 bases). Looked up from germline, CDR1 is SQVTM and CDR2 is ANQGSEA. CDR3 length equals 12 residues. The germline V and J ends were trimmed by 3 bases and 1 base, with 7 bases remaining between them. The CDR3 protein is CSVEQGSYEQYF. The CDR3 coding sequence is TGCAGCGTTGAGCAGGGTTCCTACGAGCAGTACTTC.

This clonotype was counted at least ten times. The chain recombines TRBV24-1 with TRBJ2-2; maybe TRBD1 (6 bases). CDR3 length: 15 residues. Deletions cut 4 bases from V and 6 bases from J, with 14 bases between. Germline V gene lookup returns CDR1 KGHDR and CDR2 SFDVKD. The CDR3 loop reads CATSDGTMTAGELFF. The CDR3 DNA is TGTGCCACCAGTGACGGGACAATGACTGCCGGGGAGCTGTTTTTT.

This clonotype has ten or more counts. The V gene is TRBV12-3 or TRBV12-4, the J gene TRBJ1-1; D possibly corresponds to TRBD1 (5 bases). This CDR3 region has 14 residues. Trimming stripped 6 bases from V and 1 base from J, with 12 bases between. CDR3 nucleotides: TGTGCCAGCAGGACCCTGGGGGAGAACACTGAAGCTTTCTTT. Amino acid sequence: CASRTLGENTEAFF.